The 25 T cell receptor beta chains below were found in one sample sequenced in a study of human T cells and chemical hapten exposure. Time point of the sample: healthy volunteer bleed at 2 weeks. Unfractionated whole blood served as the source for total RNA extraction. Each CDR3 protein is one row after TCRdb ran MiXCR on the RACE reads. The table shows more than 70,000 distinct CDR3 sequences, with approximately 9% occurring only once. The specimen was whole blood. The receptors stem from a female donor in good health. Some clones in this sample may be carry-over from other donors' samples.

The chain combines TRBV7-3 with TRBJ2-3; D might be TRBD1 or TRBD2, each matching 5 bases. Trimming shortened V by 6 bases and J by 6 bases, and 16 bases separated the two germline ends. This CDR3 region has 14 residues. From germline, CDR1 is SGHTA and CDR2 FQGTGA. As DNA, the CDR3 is TGTGCCAGCAGGCTAGCCGGGACCTTGGATACGCAGTATTTT. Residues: CASRLAGTLDTQYF.

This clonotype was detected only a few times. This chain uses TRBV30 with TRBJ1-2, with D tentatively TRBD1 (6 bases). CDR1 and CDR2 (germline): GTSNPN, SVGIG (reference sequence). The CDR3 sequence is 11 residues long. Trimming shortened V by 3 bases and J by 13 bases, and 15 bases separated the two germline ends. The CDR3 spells CAWSQTRGPTF. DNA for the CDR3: TGTGCCTGGAGCCAAACCAGGGGCCCCACCTTC.

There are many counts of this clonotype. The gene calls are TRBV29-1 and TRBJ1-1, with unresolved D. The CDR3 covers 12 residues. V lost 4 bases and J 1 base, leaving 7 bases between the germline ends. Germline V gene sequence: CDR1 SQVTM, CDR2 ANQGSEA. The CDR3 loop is CSVVRQNTEAFF. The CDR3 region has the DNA TGCAGCGTTGTAAGACAGAACACTGAAGCTTTCTTT.

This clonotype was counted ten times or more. The CDR3 region is CASSPGGTDTQYF. The CDR3 nucleotides are TGTGCCAGCAGCCCCGGGGGGACTGATACGCAGTATTTT. The V and J genes are TRBV7-3 and TRBJ2-3, with 7 bases matching TRBD2. After removal of 5 bases from V and 6 bases from J, the junction contained 5 bases not matched to a gene. This CDR3 comprises 13 residues. CDR1 and CDR2 from the germline V gene are SGHTA and FQGTGA.

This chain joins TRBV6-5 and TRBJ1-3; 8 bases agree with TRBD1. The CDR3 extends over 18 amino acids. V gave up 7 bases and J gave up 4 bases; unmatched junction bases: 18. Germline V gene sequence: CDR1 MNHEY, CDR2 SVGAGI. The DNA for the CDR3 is TGTGCCAGCACCTTAAACCCCTCCAGGGACAGGCCCGGAAACACCATATATTTT. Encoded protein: CASTLNPSRDRPGNTIYF.

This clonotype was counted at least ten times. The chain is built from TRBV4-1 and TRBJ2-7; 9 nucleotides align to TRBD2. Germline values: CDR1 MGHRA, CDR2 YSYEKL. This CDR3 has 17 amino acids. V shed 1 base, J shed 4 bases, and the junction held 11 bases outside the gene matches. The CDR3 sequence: CASSQVVSGRAGYEQYF. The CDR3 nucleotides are TGCGCCAGCAGCCAAGTGGTTAGCGGGAGAGCGGGATACGAGCAGTACTTC.

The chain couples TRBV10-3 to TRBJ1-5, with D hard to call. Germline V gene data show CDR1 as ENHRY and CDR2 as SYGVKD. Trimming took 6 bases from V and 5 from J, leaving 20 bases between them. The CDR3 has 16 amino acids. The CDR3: CAISASRDVFYQPQHF. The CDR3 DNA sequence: TGTGCCATCAGCGCATCCCGGGATGTCTTTTATCAGCCCCAGCATTTT.

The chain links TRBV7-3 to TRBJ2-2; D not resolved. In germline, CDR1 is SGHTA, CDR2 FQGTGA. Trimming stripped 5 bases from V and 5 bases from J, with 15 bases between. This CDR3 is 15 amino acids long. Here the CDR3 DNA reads TGTGCCAGCAGCGGGTCTGTTGAAAGGACCGGGGAGCTGTTTTTT. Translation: CASSGSVERTGELFF.

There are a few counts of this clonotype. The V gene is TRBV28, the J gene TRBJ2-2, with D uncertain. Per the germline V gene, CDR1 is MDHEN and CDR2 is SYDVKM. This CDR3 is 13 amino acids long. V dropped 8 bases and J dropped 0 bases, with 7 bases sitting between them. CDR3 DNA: TGTGCCAGCTTTTGGGCGAACACCGGGGAGCTGTTTTTT. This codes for CASFWANTGELFF.

The CDR3: CASSLLVVAGDEQFF. CDR3 nucleotides: TGTGCCAGCAGCCTACTAGTTGTTGCGGGTGATGAGCAGTTCTTC. The gene calls are TRBV7-9 and TRBJ2-1, with D perhaps TRBD2 (5 bases). Germline CDR1 and CDR2: SEHNR and FQNEAQ (reference sequence). The germline V and J ends were trimmed by 5 bases and 8 bases, with 19 bases remaining between them. The CDR3 loop spans 15 amino acids.

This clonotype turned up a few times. The CDR3 sequence is CASSRRQAGPTGTGELFF. CDR3 coding DNA: TGTGCCAGCAGCAGGAGACAGGCGGGTCCGACGGGCACCGGGGAGCTGTTTTTT. The gene calls are TRBV6-1 and TRBJ2-2; weak D call: TRBD1 (6 bases). The germline CDR1 and CDR2 sequences are MNHNS and SASEGT. The CDR3 length is 18 residues. V was shortened by 6 bases and J by 4 bases, with 24 bases between the two germline ends.

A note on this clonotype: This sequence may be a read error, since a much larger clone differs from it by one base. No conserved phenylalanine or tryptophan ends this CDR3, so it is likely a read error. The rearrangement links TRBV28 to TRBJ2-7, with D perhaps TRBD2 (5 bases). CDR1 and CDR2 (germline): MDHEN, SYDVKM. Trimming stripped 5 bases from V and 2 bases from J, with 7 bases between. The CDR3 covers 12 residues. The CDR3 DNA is TGTGCCAGCAGTCCCGGGGCCTACGAGCAGTACTAC. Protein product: CASSPGAYEQYY.

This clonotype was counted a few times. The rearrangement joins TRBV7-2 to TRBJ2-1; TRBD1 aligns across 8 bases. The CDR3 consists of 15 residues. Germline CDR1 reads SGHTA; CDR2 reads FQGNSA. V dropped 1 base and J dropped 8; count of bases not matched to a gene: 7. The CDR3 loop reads CASSLGRGLEYEQFF. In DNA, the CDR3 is TGTGCCAGCAGCTTAGGCAGGGGGCTAGAATATGAGCAGTTCTTC.

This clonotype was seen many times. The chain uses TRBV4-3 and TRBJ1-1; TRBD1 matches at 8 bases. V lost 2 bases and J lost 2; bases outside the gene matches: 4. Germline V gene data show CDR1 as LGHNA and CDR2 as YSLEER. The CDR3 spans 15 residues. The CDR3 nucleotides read TGCGCCAGCAGCCAATGGACAGGGAGTAACACTGAAGCTTTCTTT. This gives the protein CASSQWTGSNTEAFF.

CDR3: CSATKAGLHTGELFF. In nucleotides, the CDR3 is TGCAGTGCTACCAAGGCGGGACTTCACACCGGGGAGCTGTTTTTT. V and J are TRBV20-1 and TRBJ2-2; D perhaps matches TRBD2 (6 bases). V gave up 4 bases and J gave up 3 bases, with 15 bases separating them. From germline, CDR1 is DFQATT and CDR2 SNEGSKA (reference sequence). This CDR3 is 15 amino acids long.

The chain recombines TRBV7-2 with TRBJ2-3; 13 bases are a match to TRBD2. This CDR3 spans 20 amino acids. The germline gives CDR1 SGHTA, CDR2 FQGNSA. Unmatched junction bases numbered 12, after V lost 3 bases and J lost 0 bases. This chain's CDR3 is CASSLPGLAGLIESTDTQYF. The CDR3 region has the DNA TGTGCCAGCAGCTTGCCGGGACTAGCGGGATTAATCGAGAGCACAGATACGCAGTATTTT. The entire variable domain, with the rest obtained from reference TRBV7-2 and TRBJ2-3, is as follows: GAGVSQSPSNKVTEKGKDVELRCDPISGHTALYWYRQSLGQGLEFLIYFQGNSAPDKSGLPSDRFSAERTGGSVSTLTIQRTQQEDSAVYLCASSLPGLAGLIESTDTQYFGPGTRLTVL.

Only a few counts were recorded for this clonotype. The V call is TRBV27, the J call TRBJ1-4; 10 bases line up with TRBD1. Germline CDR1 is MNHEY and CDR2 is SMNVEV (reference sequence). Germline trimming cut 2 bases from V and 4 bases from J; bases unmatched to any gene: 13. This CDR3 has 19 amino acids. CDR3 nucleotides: TGTGCCAGCAGTTTACTGGGGACAGGGGTTGCAACAGTTAATGAAAAACTGTTTTTT. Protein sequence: CASSLLGTGVATVNEKLFF.

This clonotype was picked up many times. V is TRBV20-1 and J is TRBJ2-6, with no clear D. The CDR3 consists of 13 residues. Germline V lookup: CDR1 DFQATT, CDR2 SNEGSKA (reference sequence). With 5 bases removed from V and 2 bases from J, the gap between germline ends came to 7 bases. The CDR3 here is CSARLPGANVLTF. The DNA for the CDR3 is TGCAGTGCTCGGCTACCTGGGGCCAACGTCCTGACTTTC.

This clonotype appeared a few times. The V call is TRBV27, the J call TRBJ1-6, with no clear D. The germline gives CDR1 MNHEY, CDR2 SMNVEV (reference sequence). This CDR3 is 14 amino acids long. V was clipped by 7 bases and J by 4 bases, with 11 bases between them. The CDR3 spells CASTPLGYNSPLHF. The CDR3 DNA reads TGTGCCAGCACCCCTTTGGGGTATAATTCACCCCTCCACTTT.

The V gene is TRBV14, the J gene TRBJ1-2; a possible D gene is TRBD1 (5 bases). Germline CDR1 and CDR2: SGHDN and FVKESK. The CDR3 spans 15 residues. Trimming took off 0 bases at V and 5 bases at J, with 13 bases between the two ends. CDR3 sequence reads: CASSQDPGRLYGYTF. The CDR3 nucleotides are TGTGCCAGCAGCCAAGATCCGGGGCGTCTATATGGCTACACCTTC.

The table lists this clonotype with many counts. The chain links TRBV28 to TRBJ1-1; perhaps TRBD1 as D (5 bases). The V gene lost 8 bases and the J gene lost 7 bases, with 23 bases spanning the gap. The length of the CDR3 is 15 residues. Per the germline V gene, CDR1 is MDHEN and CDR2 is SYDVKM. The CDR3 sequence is CASFTRGEESNEAFF. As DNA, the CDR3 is TGTGCCAGCTTCACCCGGGGGGAAGAGTCCAATGAAGCTTTCTTT.

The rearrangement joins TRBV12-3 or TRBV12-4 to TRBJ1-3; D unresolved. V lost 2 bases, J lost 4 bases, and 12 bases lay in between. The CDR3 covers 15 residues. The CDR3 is CASSLCDAQGNTIYF. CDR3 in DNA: TGTGCCAGCAGTTTATGTGACGCCCAAGGAAACACCATATATTTT.

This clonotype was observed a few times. As DNA, the CDR3 is TGTGCCAGCAGCTTAAGGAGCGGGACCCCACTCTACGAGCAGTACTTC. The encoded protein is CASSLRSGTPLYEQYF. This chain connects TRBV7-3 to TRBJ2-7, with 7 bases that match TRBD2. The length of the CDR3 is 16 residues. Germline CDR1 is SGHTA and CDR2 is FQGTGA. J was trimmed by 3 bases and V by 1 base; bases with no gene match: 9.

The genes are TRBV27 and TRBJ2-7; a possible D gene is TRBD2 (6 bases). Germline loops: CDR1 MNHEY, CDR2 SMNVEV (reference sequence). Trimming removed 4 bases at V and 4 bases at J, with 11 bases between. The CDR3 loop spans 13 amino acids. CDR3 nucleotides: TGTGCCAGCAGTTCGGGGGACGGGTACGAGCAGTACTTC. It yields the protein CASSSGDGYEQYF.

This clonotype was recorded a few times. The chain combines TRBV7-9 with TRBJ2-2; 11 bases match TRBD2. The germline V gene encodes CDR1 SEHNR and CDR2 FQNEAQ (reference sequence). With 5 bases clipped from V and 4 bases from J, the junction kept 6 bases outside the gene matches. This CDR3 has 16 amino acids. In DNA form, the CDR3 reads TGTGCCAGCAGCAACGCCGGGACTAGCGGCACCGGGGAGCTGTTTTTT. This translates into CASSNAGTSGTGELFF.